Listed below are T cell receptor beta chains from one sample, sequenced in a study of T cells in Graves' hyperthyroidism and ophthalmopathy. TCRdb itself ran the multiplex PCR reads through MiXCR, one entry per CDR3 protein. The data contain about 610,000 distinct CDR3 sequences, about 15% of them singletons. Material: blood. The receptors were sampled from a woman in her 40s with Graves' ophthalmopathy. Each CDR3 is given with its conserved first and last residue.

J gene: TRBJ1-2
CDR3 length: 14
V gene: TRBV9
CDR3 protein: CASSVTRGGYGYTF

J gene: TRBJ2-5
CDR3 length: 15
V gene: TRBV12-3/TRBV12-4
CDR3 protein: CASSPERAVQETQYF

J gene: TRBJ1-1
CDR3 length: 14
V gene: TRBV27
CDR3 protein: CASRTGGGRTEAFF

J gene: TRBJ2-7
CDR3 length: 16
V gene: TRBV11-1
CDR3 protein: CASSLIPLGDSYEQYF

J gene: TRBJ2-7
CDR3 length: 14
V gene: TRBV12-3/TRBV12-4
CDR3 protein: CASSYRSGAYEQYF

J gene: TRBJ1-1
CDR3 length: 12
V gene: TRBV6-5
CDR3 protein: CASSTGEYEAFF

J gene: TRBJ1-5
CDR3 length: 18
V gene: TRBV28
CDR3 protein: CASSLFGSGGAMHQPQHF

J gene: TRBJ2-5
CDR3 length: 15
V gene: TRBV3-1
CDR3 protein: CASSPPLLLQETQYF

J gene: TRBJ1-6
CDR3 length: 13
V gene: TRBV27
CDR3 protein: CASSLGGGSPLHF

J gene: TRBJ1-5
CDR3 length: 15
V gene: TRBV2
CDR3 protein: CASSPDSSGGQPQHF

J gene: TRBJ2-7
CDR3 length: 19
V gene: TRBV11-3
CDR3 protein: CASSLSQLGLAGGVNEQYF

J gene: TRBJ2-2
CDR3 length: 12
V gene: TRBV20-1
CDR3 protein: CSANRNTGELFF

J gene: TRBJ1-2
CDR3 length: 13
V gene: TRBV20-1
CDR3 protein: CSASGSLVYGYTF

J gene: TRBJ2-7
CDR3 length: 15
V gene: TRBV15
CDR3 protein: CATSATAGDSYEQYF

J gene: TRBJ2-2
CDR3 length: 16
V gene: TRBV19
CDR3 protein: CASAIDQGGWTGELFF

J gene: TRBJ2-7
CDR3 length: 16
V gene: TRBV4-1
CDR3 protein: CASSQEVSGAAYEQYF

J gene: TRBJ1-5
CDR3 length: 15
V gene: TRBV28
CDR3 protein: CASSFGIYSNQPQHF

J gene: TRBJ1-1
CDR3 length: 10
V gene: TRBV6-1
CDR3 protein: CASSREEAFF

J gene: TRBJ1-1
CDR3 length: 13
V gene: TRBV6-1
CDR3 protein: CASIREGGTEAFF

J gene: TRBJ2-7
CDR3 length: 13
V gene: TRBV6-1
CDR3 protein: CASSAYARGEQYF

J gene: TRBJ1-5
CDR3 length: 14
V gene: TRBV18
CDR3 protein: CASSRIQSNQPQHF

J gene: TRBJ2-5
CDR3 length: 14
V gene: TRBV5-1
CDR3 protein: CASSLEGIGETQYF

J gene: TRBJ2-7
CDR3 length: 15
V gene: TRBV5-1
CDR3 protein: CASSEGVSDSDEQYF

J gene: TRBJ2-5
CDR3 length: 15
V gene: TRBV11-2
CDR3 protein: CASSLEWGIGETQYF

J gene: TRBJ2-7
CDR3 length: 14
V gene: TRBV28
CDR3 protein: CASSLYGDPYEQYF

J gene: TRBJ2-7
CDR3 length: 13
V gene: TRBV20-1
CDR3 protein: CSASATAEGEQYF

J gene: TRBJ2-7
CDR3 length: 15
V gene: TRBV5-1
CDR3 protein: CASSVVGQVLGEQYF

J gene: TRBJ1-1
CDR3 length: 13
V gene: TRBV29-1
CDR3 protein: CSVFGTGFVEAFF

J gene: TRBJ1-1
CDR3 length: 16
V gene: TRBV28
CDR3 protein: CASGSLTGGRNTEAFF

J gene: TRBJ2-7
CDR3 length: 15
V gene: TRBV4-3
CDR3 protein: CASSQDVRGPYEQYF

J gene: TRBJ2-5
CDR3 length: 14
V gene: TRBV6-2/TRBV6-3
CDR3 protein: CASSNQVLQETQYF

J gene: TRBJ2-2
CDR3 length: 13
V gene: TRBV28
CDR3 protein: CASSFGDREKLFF

J gene: TRBJ1-1
CDR3 length: 14
V gene: TRBV27
CDR3 protein: CASSLNGLSTEAFF

J gene: TRBJ2-2
CDR3 length: 15
V gene: TRBV29-1
CDR3 protein: CSVGLAGVNTGELFF

J gene: TRBJ2-7
CDR3 length: 11
V gene: TRBV2
CDR3 protein: CASDQAYEQYF

J gene: TRBJ2-7
CDR3 length: 15
V gene: TRBV28
CDR3 protein: CASSYGTAPAYEQYF